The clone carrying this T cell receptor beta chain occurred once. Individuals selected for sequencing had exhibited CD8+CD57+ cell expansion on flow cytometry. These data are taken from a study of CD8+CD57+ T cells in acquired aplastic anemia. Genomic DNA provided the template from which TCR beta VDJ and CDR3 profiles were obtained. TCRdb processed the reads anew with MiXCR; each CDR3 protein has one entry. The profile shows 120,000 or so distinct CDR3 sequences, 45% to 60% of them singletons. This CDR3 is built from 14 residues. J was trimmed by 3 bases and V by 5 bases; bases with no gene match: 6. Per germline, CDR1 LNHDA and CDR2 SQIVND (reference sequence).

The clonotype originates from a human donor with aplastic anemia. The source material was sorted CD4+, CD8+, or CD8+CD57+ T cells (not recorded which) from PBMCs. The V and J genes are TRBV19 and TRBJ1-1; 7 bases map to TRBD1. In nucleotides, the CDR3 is TGTGCCAGTAGTGAACAGGGGTCTCACACTGAAGCTTTCTTT. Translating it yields CASSEQGSHTEAFF.